A selection of T cell receptor beta chains follows, all from one sample in a study of T cells in Graves' hyperthyroidism and ophthalmopathy. TCRdb fed the multiplex PCR reads into MiXCR, producing one record per CDR3 protein. The data show fewer than 450,000 distinct CDR3 sequences, around 15% seen once. The sequencing input was blood. The receptors derive from a woman aged 55-70 years with Graves' ophthalmopathy. The conserved cysteine and the conserved F or W are not part of the CDR3 here. Clone size is shown for a subset of rows, as once, few, many or a class of expanded clone.

clone_size j_call v_call cdr3_aa
many TRBJ1-1 TRBV27 ASGMSWTEAF
many TRBJ2-1 TRBV5-1 ASSTRLAGANEQF
many TRBJ2-2 TRBV11-2 ASSQIGRAGELF
many TRBJ2-3 TRBV3-1 ASSQNGLAGLDTQY
many TRBJ2-1 TRBV28 ASSQHRGQGDNEQF
many TRBJ2-1 TRBV20-1 SAREPSGSYNEQF
. TRBJ2-2 TRBV25-1 ASSEYRLAGKPPAGELF
few TRBJ1-1 TRBV19 ASSAYLDRAKTEAF
few TRBJ2-3 TRBV28 ASSTNSLAETLDTQY
. TRBJ2-2 TRBV5-6 ASTNLGRLNTGELF
. TRBJ1-1 TRBV6-1 ASSVLQNTEAF
many TRBJ2-1 TRBV30 AWGMNEQF
many TRBJ2-7 TRBV27 ASSRRQLDREQY
many TRBJ1-5 TRBV6-1 ASSEPAGVSNQPQH
. TRBJ2-2 TRBV28 ASSLDRTGELF
. TRBJ2-3 TRBV6-1 ASTYRAGDTQY
many TRBJ2-7 TRBV2 ASSPTSGSSYEQY
. TRBJ2-2 TRBV4-1 ASSQDPTFLQRPAPGELF
many TRBJ2-7 TRBV6-1 ASSDIAGGSSYEQY
. TRBJ1-6 TRBV27 ASSPQGANSPLH
. TRBJ1-2 TRBV2 ASSVSRTGAGYT
many TRBJ2-7 TRBV12-5 ASGLPPPHEQY
many TRBJ1-2 TRBV27 ASSLSGTRDWYGYT
many TRBJ2-2 TRBV28 AMPGPLNTGELF
many TRBJ2-5 TRBV20-1 SAPSADRVRETQY
many TRBJ2-1 TRBV30 ASHSGRIQSGSYNEQF
many TRBJ1-6 TRBV11-2 ASGTSDRSSYNSPLH
many TRBJ2-7 TRBV5-1 ASSSVAGFDEQY
. TRBJ1-5 TRBV2 ASSGGGDNQPQH
many TRBJ2-1 TRBV20-1 SATRGSEQF
many TRBJ1-2 TRBV12-3/TRBV12-4 ASSQGPEGYT
. TRBJ2-1 TRBV3-1 ASSQEGGYNKQF
many TRBJ2-7 TRBV29-1 SVLSGVSYEQY
many TRBJ2-1 TRBV7-8 ASSLARHDSYNEQF
. TRBJ1-2 TRBV5-1 ASSIIPGLAGYT
many TRBJ2-2 TRBV20-1 SASRQGTGELF
many TRBJ2-1 TRBV6-1 ASSDGTSGRYNEQF
many TRBJ2-7 TRBV24-1 ATSDSNAGYEQY
. TRBJ2-2 TRBV19 ASSVLAGELF
many TRBJ2-4 TRBV12-3/TRBV12-4 ASSLGDTLNIQY
. TRBJ2-7 TRBV5-1 ASSMTGAQGYEQY
few TRBJ2-2 TRBV27 ASRRQLNLNTGELF
few TRBJ2-2 TRBV7-2 ASSPGRRANTGELF
many TRBJ2-3 TRBV20-1 SARTSGRASDTQY
many TRBJ2-5 TRBV6-5 ASSYGGSPGGTQY
many TRBJ1-1 TRBV7-2 ASSIEIRQGAAEAF
many TRBJ2-1 TRBV27 ASRSPGLAVGQF
few TRBJ1-2 TRBV28 ASSFPGATYGYT
many TRBJ2-1 TRBV29-1 SVEGQKTEQF
many TRBJ2-3 TRBV24-1 ATSDRNPPDTQY
many TRBJ2-7 TRBV11-2 ASSLAPAGAGEQY
many TRBJ1-1 TRBV28 ASSLVTGKNTEAF
many TRBJ2-3 TRBV6-1 ASTPRDPPPGDTQY
many TRBJ2-5 TRBV28 ASTLGGDQETQY
few TRBJ2-2 TRBV10-3 AISESSRTTGELF
. TRBJ2-2 TRBV4-1 ASSQDDVGGETGELF
few TRBJ2-7 TRBV5-1 AWTGGMDEQY
. TRBJ2-7 TRBV19 ASSNLGGGYEQY